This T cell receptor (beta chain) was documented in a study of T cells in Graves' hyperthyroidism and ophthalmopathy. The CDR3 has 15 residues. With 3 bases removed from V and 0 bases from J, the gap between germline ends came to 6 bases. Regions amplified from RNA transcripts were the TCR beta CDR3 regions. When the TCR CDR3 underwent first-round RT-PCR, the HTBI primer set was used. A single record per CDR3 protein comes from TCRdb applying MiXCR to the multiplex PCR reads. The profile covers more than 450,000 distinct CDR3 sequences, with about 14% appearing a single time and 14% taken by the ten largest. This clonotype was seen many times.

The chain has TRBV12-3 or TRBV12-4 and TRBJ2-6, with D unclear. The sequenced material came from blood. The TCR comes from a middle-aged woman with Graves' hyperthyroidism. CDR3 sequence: CASSLVVSGANVLTF. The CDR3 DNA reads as TGTGCCAGCAGTTTGGTCGTCTCTGGGGCCAACGTCCTGACTTTC.